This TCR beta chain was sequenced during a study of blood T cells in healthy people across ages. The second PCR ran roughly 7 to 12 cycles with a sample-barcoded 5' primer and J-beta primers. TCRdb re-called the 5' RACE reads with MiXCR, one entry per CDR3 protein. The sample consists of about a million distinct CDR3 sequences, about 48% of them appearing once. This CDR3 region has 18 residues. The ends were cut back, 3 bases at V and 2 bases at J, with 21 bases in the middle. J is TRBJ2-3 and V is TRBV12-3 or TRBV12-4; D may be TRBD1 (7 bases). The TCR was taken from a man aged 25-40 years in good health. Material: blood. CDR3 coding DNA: TGTGCCAGCAGTTTTCCCTTGGAACAGGGGACTTCCACAGATACGCAGTATTTT. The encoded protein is CASSFPLEQGTSTDTQYF.